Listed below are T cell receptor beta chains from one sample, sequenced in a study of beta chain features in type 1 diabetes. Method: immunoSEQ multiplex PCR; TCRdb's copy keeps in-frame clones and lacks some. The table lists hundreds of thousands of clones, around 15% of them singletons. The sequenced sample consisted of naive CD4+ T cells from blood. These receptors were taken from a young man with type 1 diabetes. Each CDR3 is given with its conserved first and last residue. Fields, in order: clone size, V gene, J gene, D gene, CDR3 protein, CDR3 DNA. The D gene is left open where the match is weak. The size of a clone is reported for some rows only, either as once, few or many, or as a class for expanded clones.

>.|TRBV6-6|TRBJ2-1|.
CALAGAGNEQFF
TGTGCCCTCGCGGGGGCGGGAAATGAGCAGTTCTTC
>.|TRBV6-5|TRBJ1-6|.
CASSKGDSGASLHF
TGTGCCAGCAGTAAAGGGGATTCAGGGGCATCCCTCCACTTT
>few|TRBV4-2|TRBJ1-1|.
CASSQGGLNTEAFF
TGTGCCAGCAGCCAAGGAGGGTTGAACACTGAAGCTTTCTTT
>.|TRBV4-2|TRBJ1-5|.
CASSQDRNQPQHF
TGTGCCAGCAGCCAAGACAGAAATCAGCCCCAGCATTTT
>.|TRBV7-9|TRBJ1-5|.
CASSTDGNQPQHF
TGTGCCAGCAGCACGGACGGCAATCAGCCCCAGCATTTT
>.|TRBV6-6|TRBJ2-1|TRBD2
CASSYRRTSGDEQFF
TGTGCCAGCAGTTACCGCAGGACTAGTGGTGATGAGCAGTTCTTC
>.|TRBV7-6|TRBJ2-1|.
CASSRTQGAHGNEQFF
TGTGCCAGCAGCCGAACCCAAGGGGCGCACGGCAATGAGCAGTTCTTC
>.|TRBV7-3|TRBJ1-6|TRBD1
CASSSGTGDSPLHF
TGTGCCAGCAGCTCCGGGACAGGGGATTCACCCCTCCACTTT
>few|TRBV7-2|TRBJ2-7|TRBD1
CASTQRQGAPSQYF
TGTGCCAGCACCCAAAGGCAGGGGGCTCCCTCGCAGTACTTC
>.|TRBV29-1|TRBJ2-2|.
CSVEGTGTGELFF
TGCAGCGTTGAAGGGACGGGCACCGGGGAGCTGTTTTTT
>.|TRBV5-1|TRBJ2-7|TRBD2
CASSLGGGRSYEQYF
TGCGCCAGCAGCTTGGGCGGGGGACGGTCCTACGAGCAGTACTTC
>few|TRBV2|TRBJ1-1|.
CASSVRGRRMNTEAFF
TGTGCCAGCAGTGTTCGGGGCAGGAGGATGAACACTGAAGCTTTCTTT
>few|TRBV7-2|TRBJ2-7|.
CASSASDYFHEQYF
TGTGCCAGCAGCGCAAGCGACTACTTTCACGAGCAGTACTTC
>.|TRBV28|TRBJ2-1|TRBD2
CASSAPGTSSYNEQFF
TGTGCCAGCAGTGCCCCCGGGACTAGCTCCTACAATGAGCAGTTCTTC
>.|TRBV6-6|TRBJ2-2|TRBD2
CASSLGLVNTGELFF
TGTGCCAGCAGTTTGGGACTAGTAAACACCGGGGAGCTGTTTTTT
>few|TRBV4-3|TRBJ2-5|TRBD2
CASSQAGGGTQYF
TGCGCCAGCAGCCAAGCCGGCGGGGGGACCCAGTACTTC
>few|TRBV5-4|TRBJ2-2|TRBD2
CASSWGTSGHTGELFF
TGTGCCAGCAGCTGGGGGACTAGCGGTCACACCGGGGAGCTGTTTTTT
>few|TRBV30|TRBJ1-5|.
CAWTSGRRAYSNQPQHF
TGTGCCTGGACCTCAGGGAGGCGGGCTTATAGCAATCAGCCCCAGCATTTT
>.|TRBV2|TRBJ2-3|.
CASSRGTDTQYF
TGTGCCAGCAGCCGTGGGACAGATACGCAGTATTTT
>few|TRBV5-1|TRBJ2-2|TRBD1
CASSLAGQATGELFF
TGCGCCAGCAGCTTGGCTGGACAGGCCACCGGGGAGCTGTTTTTT
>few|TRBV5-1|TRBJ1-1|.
CASSSGQLSGEAFF
TGCGCCAGCAGCTCGGGACAACTCTCGGGTGAAGCTTTCTTT
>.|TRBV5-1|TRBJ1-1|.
CASSLPNTEAFF
TGCGCCAGCAGCTTACCTAACACTGAAGCTTTCTTT
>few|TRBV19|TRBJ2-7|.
CASSPGAGAEYEQYF
TGTGCCAGTAGTCCGGGGGCGGGAGCGGAATACGAGCAGTACTTC
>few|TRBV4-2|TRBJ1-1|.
CASSQDWGYSEAFF
TGTGCCAGCAGCCAAGATTGGGGTTATAGTGAAGCTTTCTTT
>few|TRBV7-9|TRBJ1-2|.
CASSLRLGATYGYTF
TGTGCCAGCAGCTTACGCCTGGGGGCGACCTATGGCTACACCTTC
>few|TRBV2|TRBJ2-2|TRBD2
CASSEARTSGYTGELFF
TGTGCCAGCAGTGAAGCGAGGACTAGCGGTTACACCGGGGAGCTGTTTTTT
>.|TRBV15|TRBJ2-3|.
CATSRGPSTDTQYF
TGTGCCACCAGCAGAGGCCCTAGCACAGATACGCAGTATTTT
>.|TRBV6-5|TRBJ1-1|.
CASSSPNRVEAFF
TGTGCCAGCAGTTCCCCAAACAGGGTAGAAGCTTTCTTT
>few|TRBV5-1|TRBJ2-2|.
CASSPDRPTGELFF
TGCGCCAGCAGCCCGGACAGACCCACCGGGGAGCTGTTTTTT
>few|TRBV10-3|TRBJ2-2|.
CAISESLAAGELFF
TGTGCCATCAGTGAATCGCTGGCAGCCGGGGAGCTGTTTTTT
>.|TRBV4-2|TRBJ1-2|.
CASSQAPTGPRGYTF
TGTGCCAGCAGCCAAGCTCCGACAGGACCAAGGGGCTACACCTTC
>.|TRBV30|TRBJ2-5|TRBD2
CAWRAGLAGYETQYF
TGTGCCTGGAGAGCTGGACTAGCGGGATATGAGACCCAGTACTTC
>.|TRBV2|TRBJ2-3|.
CASSDEGRFADTQYF
TGTGCCAGCAGTGACGAAGGGAGATTCGCAGATACGCAGTATTTT
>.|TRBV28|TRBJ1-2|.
CASSSAAEGANYGYTF
TGTGCCAGCAGTTCGGCGGCAGAAGGAGCTAACTATGGCTACACCTTC
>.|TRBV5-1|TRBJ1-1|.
CASSSARTYTEAFF
TGCGCCAGCAGCTCCGCCAGGACCTACACTGAAGCTTTCTTT
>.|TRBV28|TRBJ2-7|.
CASRSQGSGAYEQYF
TGTGCCAGCAGATCTCAGGGGTCCGGTGCCTACGAGCAGTACTTC
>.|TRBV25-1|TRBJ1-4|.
CASSGGGEKLFF
TGTGCCAGCAGTGGGGGGGGTGAAAAACTGTTTTTT
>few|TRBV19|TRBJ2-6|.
CASKGITTGANVLTF
TGTGCCAGTAAAGGCATTACAACCGGGGCCAACGTCCTGACTTTC
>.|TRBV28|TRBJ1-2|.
CATPTPGRGNYGYTF
TGTGCCACCCCCACCCCGGGCCGCGGAAACTATGGCTACACCTTC
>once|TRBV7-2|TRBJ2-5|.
CASSRMEETQYF
TGTGCCAGCAGCCGTATGGAAGAGACCCAGTACTTC
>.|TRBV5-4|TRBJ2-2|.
CASSLPGLHTGELFF
TGTGCCAGCAGCTTGCCAGGTCTTCACACCGGGGAGCTGTTTTTT
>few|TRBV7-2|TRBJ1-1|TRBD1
CASSSLTGLVGNTEAFF
TGTGCCAGCAGCTCTTTGACAGGGCTGGTAGGGAACACTGAAGCTTTCTTT
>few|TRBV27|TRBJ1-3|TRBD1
CASSLRWDSSSGNTIYF
TGTGCCAGCAGTTTAAGGTGGGACAGCTCATCTGGAAACACCATATATTTT
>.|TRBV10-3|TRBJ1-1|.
CAISAQGIHTEAFF
TGTGCCATCAGTGCCCAGGGAATTCACACTGAAGCTTTCTTT
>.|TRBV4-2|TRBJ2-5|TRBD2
CASSRASGIQETQYF
TGTGCCAGCAGCCGAGCTAGCGGGATCCAAGAGACCCAGTACTTC
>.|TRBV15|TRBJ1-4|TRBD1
CATSRGQGLTNEKLFF
TGTGCCACCAGCAGAGGACAGGGGTTAACTAATGAAAAACTGTTTTTT
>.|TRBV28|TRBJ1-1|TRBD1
CASIQGQVNTEAFF
TGTGCCAGCATCCAGGGACAGGTGAACACTGAAGCTTTCTTT
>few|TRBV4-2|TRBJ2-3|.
CASSQDWASTDTQYF
TGTGCCAGCAGCCAAGATTGGGCAAGCACAGATACGCAGTATTTT